The 10 T cell receptor beta chains reported below all come from one sample, sequenced in a study of memory CD4+ T cells and cytomegalovirus serostatus (dated by TCRdb to about 2019). A FACSAria II was used to sort memory CD4+ T cells, defined as single viable CD3+CD4+CD8-CD45RO+ cells. Receptor libraries were prepared by the immunoSEQ multiplex PCR assay. Drawn from immuneACCESS, this table holds only the in-frame rearrangements with V and J called that TCRdb kept. Clones are partly lost; checked studies trace under half to an unresolved V gene and leave the rest unexplained. The sample profile shows roughly 48,000 clones; about 83% of them were found once. The ten largest clones take up 2% of the sample. The sequencing input was memory CD4+ T cells from blood. These receptors were obtained from an adult in good health and CMV-seropositive.

This clone was counted a few times. The gene calls are TRBV4-3 and TRBJ1-1, with TRBD1 as a possible D gene (6 bases). Germline loops: CDR1 LGHNA, CDR2 YSLEER. This CDR3 is built from 16 residues. V lost 0 bases and J lost 2, with 13 bases in between. The CDR3 loop is CASSQDPGGTNTEAFF. In nucleotides, the CDR3 is TGCGCCAGCAGCCAAGATCCGGGGGGCACCAACACTGAAGCTTTCTTT.

The CDR3 DNA reads TGTGCCAGCAGCTTAGGCGTAGGTGAAAAACTGTTTTTT. As protein: CASSLGVGEKLFF. The chain employs TRBV7-2 and TRBJ1-4; D unresolved. The CDR3 sequence is 13 residues long. Germline-derived CDR1 and CDR2 are SGHTA and FQGNSA. V was shortened by 1 base and J by 7 bases, with 7 bases between the two germline ends. Filled out from reference TRBV7-2 and TRBJ1-4, the complete variable domain reads GAGVSQSPSNKVTEKGKDVELRCDPISGHTALYWYRQSLGQGLEFLIYFQGNSAPDKSGLPSDRFSAERTGGSVSTLTIQRTQQEDSAVYLCASSLGVGEKLFFGSGTQLSVL.

The chain carries TRBV18 and TRBJ2-5; D is ambiguous. Germline CDR1 reads KGHSH; CDR2 reads LQKENI. This CDR3 is 12 amino acids long. The germline V and J ends were trimmed by 2 bases and 3 bases, with 4 bases remaining between them. The CDR3, as DNA: TGTGCCAGCTCACCAGGGGAAGAGACCCAGTACTTC. Its translation: CASSPGEETQYF.

This clone was detected a few times. The CDR3 spells CASSLAGAQVEAFF. CDR3 nucleotides: TGTGCCAGCAGTTTAGCGGGGGCGCAGGTTGAAGCTTTCTTT. This chain connects TRBV28 to TRBJ1-1; D may be TRBD1 (6 bases). Germline lookup yields CDR1 MDHEN and CDR2 SYDVKM. This CDR3 region has 14 residues. Trimming removed 2 bases at V and 7 bases at J, with 14 bases between.

J is TRBJ1-2 and V is TRBV2; 7 nucleotides align to TRBD1. The CDR3 totals 14 residues. Looked up from germline, CDR1 is SNHLY and CDR2 is FYNNEI. V lost 6 bases to trimming and J lost 2 bases; unmatched junction nucleotides: 6. This chain's CDR3 is CASRTYRGNYGYTF. The CDR3 region has the DNA TGTGCCAGCAGGACTTACAGGGGCAACTATGGCTACACCTTC.

The CDR3 spells CASSLQQGTGANVLTF. The DNA of the CDR3 is TGCGCCAGCAGCTTGCAACAGGGAACTGGGGCCAACGTCCTGACTTTC. The gene calls are TRBV5-1 and TRBJ2-6, with D possibly TRBD1 on 6 matching bases. The CDR3 is 16 residues long. Trimming removed 1 base from V and 2 bases from J, with 10 bases in between. Per the germline V gene, CDR1 is SGHRS and CDR2 is YFSETQ.

This chain links TRBV6-1 with TRBJ1-2, with 7 bases that match TRBD1. Trimming took 3 bases from V and 3 from J; bases not matched to a gene: 4. This CDR3 is 14 amino acids long. Looked up from germline, CDR1 is MNHNS and CDR2 is SASEGT. The CDR3, as DNA: TGTGCCAGCAGTGACCGGGACAGTTACTATGGCTACACCTTC. Translated, it gives CASSDRDSYYGYTF.

The chain carries TRBV2 and TRBJ2-7; TRBD1 aligns across 8 bases. Per the germline V gene, CDR1 is SNHLY and CDR2 is FYNNEI. With V trimmed by 4 bases and J by 4 bases, 6 bases remained unmatched. The CDR3 covers 14 residues. In nucleotides, the CDR3 is TGTGCCAGCAGTGCCGGACAGGGCATTTACGAGCAGTACTTC. Its protein is CASSAGQGIYEQYF.

The rearrangement links TRBV7-2 to TRBJ1-2; TRBD1 agrees at 9 bases. Germline CDR1 SGHTA, CDR2 FQGNSA. The V gene end was trimmed by 1 base and the J gene end by 6 bases; junction bases not matched to a gene: 6. This CDR3 spans 15 amino acids. CDR3 coding DNA: TGTGCCAGCAGCTTAGTAGGGGGACAGGGCCATGGCTACACCTTC. This gives the protein CASSLVGGQGHGYTF.

A single count supports this clone. This chain links TRBV19 with TRBJ1-5; no firm D call. The CDR3 is made up of 13 amino acids. The V end lost 5 bases, the J end lost 6 bases, and 11 bases lay between the germline ends. CDR1 and CDR2 (germline): LNHDA, SQIVND (reference sequence). The CDR3 DNA is TGTGCCAGTAGTCCGGGGATCGGTCAGCCCCAGCATTTT. Its translation: CASSPGIGQPQHF.